Presented here are 26 T cell receptor beta chains from one specimen sequenced in a study of T cells after yellow fever vaccination. TCRdb independently ran MiXCR on the 5' RACE reads; one entry per CDR3 protein. Among 150,000 or so distinct CDR3 sequences listed, around 6.3% were seen once. The sample in question was CD4+ T cells sorted from PBMCs, obtained 10 days after the yellow fever booster vaccination. The receptors originated from a man aged 25 to 40 who received the YFV17D yellow fever vaccine.

This clonotype came up many times. The chain couples TRBV20-1 to TRBJ2-3; D uncertain. V lost 3 bases to trimming and J lost 1 base, with 11 bases between them. The CDR3 loop spans 14 amino acids. Germline lookup yields CDR1 DFQATT and CDR2 SNEGSKA (reference sequence). CDR3 DNA: TGCAGTGCTAGTTTTAACCTTCGCACAGATACGCAGTATTTT. Translation: CSASFNLRTDTQYF.

The chain links TRBV29-1 to TRBJ2-3, with 10 bases identical to TRBD1. The trim removed 6 bases at V and 2 bases at J, leaving 5 bases unmatched. Germline CDR1 is SQVTM and CDR2 is ANQGSEA. The CDR3 has 14 amino acids. CDR3 bases: TGCAGCGTGGCCGGGACAGGGGCCACAGATACGCAGTATTTT. This gives the protein CSVAGTGATDTQYF.

The rearrangement joins TRBV5-1 to TRBJ2-7; D not certain. Per the germline V gene, CDR1 is SGHRS and CDR2 is YFSETQ. This CDR3 has 12 amino acids. Trimming stripped 5 bases from V and 3 bases from J, with 9 bases between. CDR3 coding DNA: TGCGCCAGCAGGTCGACGGTCTACGAGCAGTACTTC. Protein sequence: CASRSTVYEQYF. The full variable domain, completed using reference TRBV5-1 and TRBJ2-7, is KAGVTQTPRYLIKTRGQQVTLSCSPISGHRSVSWYQQTPGQGLQFLFEYFSETQRNKGNFPGRFSGRQFSNSRSEMNVSTLELGDSALYLCASRSTVYEQYFGPGTRLTVT.

In this sample, this clonotype turned up many times. The rearrangement uses TRBV12-3 or TRBV12-4 and TRBJ1-2; 8 bases fit TRBD1. Unmatched junction bases numbered 6, after V lost 6 bases and J lost 6 bases. This CDR3 spans 13 amino acids. CDR3 region: CASRNRGADGYTF. The CDR3, as DNA: TGTGCCAGCAGAAACAGGGGGGCAGATGGCTACACCTTC.

This clonotype was detected many times. The chain has TRBV15 and TRBJ1-1, with 8 nucleotides matching TRBD1. V trimming: 4 bases; J trimming: 3 bases; junction bases outside the gene matches: 1. CDR3 length equals 13 residues. From germline, CDR1 is LNHNV and CDR2 YYDKDF (reference sequence). CDR3 region: CATSIQGDTEAFF. CDR3 in DNA: TGTGCCACCAGCATACAGGGGGACACTGAAGCTTTCTTT. Full variable domain (outside the CDR3, taken from reference TRBV15 and TRBJ1-1): DAMVIQNPRYQVTQFGKPVTLSCSQTLNHNVMYWYQQKSSQAPKLLFHYYDKDFNNEADTPDNFQSRRPNTSFCFLDIRSPGLGDTAMYLCATSIQGDTEAFFGQGTRLTVV.

At least ten counts were recorded for this clonotype. V usage is TRBV7-9 and J usage is TRBJ1-2; D uncertain. The CDR3 contains 15 residues. CDR1 and CDR2 (germline): SEHNR, FQNEAQ (reference sequence). V shed 8 bases and J shed 2 bases, with 18 bases lying between them. CDR3 amino acids: CASGPSWVPNYGYTF. CDR3 sequence (DNA): TGTGCCAGCGGCCCAAGTTGGGTCCCAAACTATGGCTACACCTTC.

This clonotype was seen only a few times. The chain couples TRBV19 to TRBJ2-7, with 10 positions matching TRBD1. Germline CDR1 is LNHDA and CDR2 is SQIVND (reference sequence). CDR3 length: 16 residues. Trimming cost V 6 bases and J 0 bases; bases outside gene matches: 8. CDR3 coding DNA: TGTGCCAGTAGCCTTTCCGGGACAGGGGCCTCCTACGAGCAGTACTTC. Its translation: CASSLSGTGASYEQYF.

The sample holds many counts of this clonotype. The chain uses TRBV5-1 and TRBJ2-1; D is ambiguous. The CDR3 runs to 13 residues. Germline V gene data show CDR1 as SGHRS and CDR2 as YFSETQ. The ends were cut back, 3 bases at V and 10 bases at J, with 14 bases in the middle. The CDR3 loop reads CASSSPLREEQFF. The CDR3 bases are TGCGCCAGCAGCTCCCCACTGCGCGAGGAGCAGTTCTTC.

At least ten counts were recorded for this clonotype. The chain carries TRBV12-3 or TRBV12-4 and TRBJ1-2, with TRBD1 as a possible D gene (5 bases). This CDR3 spans 15 amino acids. The V gene lost 6 bases and the J gene lost 4 bases, with 18 bases spanning the gap. In DNA form, the CDR3 reads TGTGCCAGCAGCCGCAACGGGGGGAGTTTCTATGGCTACACCTTC. It yields the protein CASSRNGGSFYGYTF.

This clonotype was detected ten times or more. This chain uses TRBV7-2 with TRBJ1-5, with D perhaps matching TRBD1 (5 bases). Germline V gene data show CDR1 as SGHTA and CDR2 as FQGNSA. The CDR3 spans 15 residues. The germline V and J ends were trimmed by 3 bases and 1 base, with 10 bases remaining between them. CDR3 sequence: CASSFGAQSNQPQHF. CDR3 nucleotide sequence: TGTGCCAGCAGCTTTGGGGCACAGAGCAATCAGCCCCAGCATTTT.

This clonotype has a count of ten or more. The chain recombines TRBV9 with TRBJ1-1; D uncertain. This CDR3 has 13 amino acids. V lost 0 bases and J 7 bases, leaving 10 bases between the germline ends. CDR1 SGDLS and CDR2 YYNGEE come from the germline V gene. CDR3 protein: CASSVEPGNEAFF. The DNA for the CDR3 is TGTGCCAGCAGCGTAGAACCAGGCAATGAAGCTTTCTTT.

The chain carries TRBV18 and TRBJ1-5, with a tentative D call TRBD1 (6 bases). V was cut by 2 bases and J by 10 bases, with 12 bases left in between. Germline CDR1 KGHSH, CDR2 LQKENI. The CDR3 is 13 residues long. CDR3 nucleotide sequence: TGTGCCAGCTCACCAGTACAGGGTCAACCCCAGCATTTT. Translating it yields CASSPVQGQPQHF.

This clonotype was counted at least ten times. This rearrangement joins TRBV30 to TRBJ2-1; TRBD2 agrees at 7 bases. The V segment lost 1 base and the J segment 5 bases; nucleotides outside the gene matches: 8. The CDR3 covers 15 residues. Germline CDR1 and CDR2: GTSNPN and SVGIG (reference sequence). CDR3 sequence: CAWSDGGGSDNEQFF. The CDR3 nucleotides read TGTGCCTGGAGTGATGGGGGGGGGTCCGACAATGAGCAGTTCTTC.

The chain is built from TRBV18 and TRBJ2-7, with 7 bases matching TRBD1. Trimming took 6 bases from V and 3 from J; bases not matched to a gene: 8. The germline V gene encodes CDR1 KGHSH and CDR2 LQKENI. The CDR3 loop spans 14 amino acids. DNA for the CDR3: TGTGCCAGCTCCGTACAGGGGCCGCGCTACGAGCAGTACTTC. Protein sequence: CASSVQGPRYEQYF.

At least ten counts were recorded for this clonotype. The conserved closing phenylalanine or tryptophan is absent in this CDR3, likely reflecting a read error. The DNA is left out, because the CDR3 cannot be placed on it with certainty; the CDR3 is given as TCRdb lists it. The V call is TRBV11-2, the J call TRBJ2-1; TRBD1, the table's D call, was not compared with the DNA. CDR1 and CDR2 from the germline V gene are SGHAT and FQNNGV. The CDR3 region is 8 residues in length, termini included. CDR3 protein: CASSLPPG.

Ten or more counts support this clonotype. The chain carries TRBV7-9 and TRBJ2-2; 7 bases are shared with TRBD2. V dropped 5 bases and J dropped 5; count of bases not matched to a gene: 11. Germline V gene data show CDR1 as SEHNR and CDR2 as FQNEAQ (reference sequence). The CDR3 loop spans 16 amino acids. The CDR3 DNA reads TGTGCCAGCAGCCTAAGAGGGAGGGCCCAAACCGGGGAGCTGTTTTTT. It specifies CASSLRGRAQTGELFF.

This clonotype came up a few times. The gene calls are TRBV5-1 and TRBJ1-1, with 8 bases matching TRBD1. The germline CDR1 and CDR2 sequences are SGHRS and YFSETQ. Trimming removed 2 bases from V and 1 base from J; junction bases left unmatched: 4. This CDR3 is 15 amino acids long. CDR3 region: CASSLLQGANTEAFF. The CDR3 bases are TGCGCCAGCAGCTTATTGCAGGGGGCGAACACTGAAGCTTTCTTT.

This clonotype was observed at least ten times. The J gene is TRBJ2-3, the V gene TRBV6-5, with D unclear. CDR1 and CDR2 (germline): MNHEY, SVGAGI. There are 13 residues in the CDR3. V lost 4 bases to trimming and J lost 2 bases, with 7 bases between them. CDR3 residues: CASSSPLTDTQYF. The CDR3 DNA sequence: TGTGCCAGCAGTTCCCCCCTCACAGATACGCAGTATTTT.

This clonotype was counted only a few times. The chain links TRBV24-1 to TRBJ2-1; TRBD2 might be the D (6 bases). V was clipped by 8 bases and J by 6 bases, with 13 bases between them. The germline V gene has CDR1 KGHDR and CDR2 SFDVKD. This CDR3 region has 13 residues. The DNA for the CDR3 is TGTGCCACCATTGGGGGGAGGTCCAATGAGCAGTTCTTC. It specifies CATIGGRSNEQFF.

The V call is TRBV20-1, the J call TRBJ1-1; no definite D call. V was trimmed by 5 bases and J by 0 bases, leaving 16 bases between them. The CDR3 has 15 residues. The germline V gene encodes CDR1 DFQATT and CDR2 SNEGSKA (reference sequence). The DNA for the CDR3 is TGCAGTGCTCGGAGGTCTACCTCCATGAACACTGAAGCTTTCTTT. It encodes CSARRSTSMNTEAFF.

There are many counts of this clonotype. The chain couples TRBV4-3 to TRBJ2-3, with D unresolved. The germline gives CDR1 LGHNA, CDR2 YSLEER. The CDR3 spans 17 residues. V dropped 2 bases and J dropped 2 bases, with 17 bases sitting between them. CDR3 loop: CASSQRARRQPTDTQYF. As DNA, the CDR3 is TGCGCCAGCAGCCAAAGAGCCCGGCGGCAGCCCACAGATACGCAGTATTTT.

The gene calls are TRBV5-1 and TRBJ2-6, with 9 bases identical to TRBD1. Germline V gives CDR1 SGHRS, CDR2 YFSETQ. V gave up 5 bases and J gave up 0 bases; unmatched junction bases: 3. This CDR3 is built from 16 residues. In DNA form, the CDR3 reads TGCGCCAGCAGACGGACAGGGGTCTCTGGGGCCAACGTCCTGACTTTC. The encoded protein is CASRRTGVSGANVLTF. Using reference TRBV5-1 and TRBJ2-6 for the parts outside the CDR3, the full variable domain is KAGVTQTPRYLIKTRGQQVTLSCSPISGHRSVSWYQQTPGQGLQFLFEYFSETQRNKGNFPGRFSGRQFSNSRSEMNVSTLELGDSALYLCASRRTGVSGANVLTFGAGSRLTVL.

This clonotype came up many times. The chain links TRBV7-6 to TRBJ2-3; D unclear. With 5 bases removed from V and 8 bases from J, the gap between germline ends came to 11 bases. This CDR3 has 12 residues. The germline V gene has CDR1 SGHVS and CDR2 FNYEAQ. The CDR3 protein is CASSPYQATQYF. CDR3 nucleotides: TGTGCCAGCAGCCCCTATCAGGCTACGCAGTATTTT. Full variable domain (missing parts from reference TRBV7-6 and TRBJ2-3): GAGVSQSPRYKVTKRGQDVALRCDPISGHVSLYWYRQALGQGPEFLTYFNYEAQQDKSGLPNDRFSAERPEGSISTLTIQRTEQRDSAMYRCASSPYQATQYFGPGTRLTVL.

The rearrangement joins TRBV19 to TRBJ1-1, with D uncertain. The CDR3 runs to 14 residues. V was clipped by 5 bases and J by 0 bases, with 10 bases between them. Germline CDR1 LNHDA, CDR2 SQIVND (reference sequence). Written as DNA, the CDR3 is TGTGCCAGTAGTTCTGATCAGGTGAACACTGAAGCTTTCTTT. This codes for CASSSDQVNTEAFF.

The rearrangement links TRBV5-1 to TRBJ2-5, with D maybe TRBD1 (6 bases). CDR1 is SGHRS and CDR2 is YFSETQ in the germline V gene. CDR3 length: 13 residues. Trimming left V 1 base short and J 4 bases short, with 8 bases between. As DNA, the CDR3 is TGCGCCAGCAGCTTGTTAGGGGGAGAGACCCAGTACTTC. As protein: CASSLLGGETQYF.

In its sample, this clonotype was seen many times. The CDR3 DNA is TGTGCCAGCAGCGGGACAGGGATGAATGAGCAGTTCTTC. It codes for CASSGTGMNEQFF. The gene calls are TRBV11-3 and TRBJ2-1; 9 positions match TRBD1. V shed 5 bases and J 7 bases; nucleotides not matched to a gene: 3. There are 13 residues in the CDR3. CDR1 and CDR2 from the germline V gene are SGHNT and YENEEA.